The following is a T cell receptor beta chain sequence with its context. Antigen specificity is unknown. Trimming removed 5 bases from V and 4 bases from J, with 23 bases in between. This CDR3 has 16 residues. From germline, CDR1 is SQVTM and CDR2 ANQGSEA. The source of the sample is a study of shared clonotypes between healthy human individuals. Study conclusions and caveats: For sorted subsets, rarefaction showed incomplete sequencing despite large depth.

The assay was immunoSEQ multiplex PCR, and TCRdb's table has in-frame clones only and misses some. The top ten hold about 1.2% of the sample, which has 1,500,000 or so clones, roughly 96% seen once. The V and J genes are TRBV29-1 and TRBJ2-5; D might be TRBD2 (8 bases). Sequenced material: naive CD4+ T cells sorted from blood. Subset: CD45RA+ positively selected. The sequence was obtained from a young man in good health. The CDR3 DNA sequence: TGCAGCGTTATCGGGAGGGGGCGCGATCTAGCAGAGACCCAGTACTTC. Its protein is CSVIGRGRDLAETQYF.